This TCR beta chain was observed in a study of T cell clusters in autoimmune cytopenias. Findings and caveats of the study: No experiment has yet validated the function of the T cell clusters defined in silico. TRB repertoire shifts in secondary cytopenia and chronic lymphocytic leukemia mostly reflected lymphoma, not autoimmunity.

TRB was amplified by touch-down multiplex PCR, primer pools A and B combined. TCRdb re-called the multiplex PCR reads and shows each CDR3 protein once, DNA omitted. This table holds about 6,900 distinct CDR3 sequences. The CDR3 is made up of 13 amino acids. Germline-derived CDR1 and CDR2 are SQVTM and ANQGSEA. By frequency, this clonotype registers large (0.1 to 1%). The antigen is not known. TRB was amplified from approximately 250 ng of peripheral blood genomic DNA per sample. The same specimen was also included in a second study, on T cell repertoires in aging, cancer and after chemotherapy.

The chain joins TRBV29-1 to TRBJ2-7; lacking DNA, the TRBD1 call made by TCRdb goes unchecked. The clonotype comes from a human donor in good health. The sequenced sample was peripheral blood. This CDR3 reads CSVRDSRSYEQYF.